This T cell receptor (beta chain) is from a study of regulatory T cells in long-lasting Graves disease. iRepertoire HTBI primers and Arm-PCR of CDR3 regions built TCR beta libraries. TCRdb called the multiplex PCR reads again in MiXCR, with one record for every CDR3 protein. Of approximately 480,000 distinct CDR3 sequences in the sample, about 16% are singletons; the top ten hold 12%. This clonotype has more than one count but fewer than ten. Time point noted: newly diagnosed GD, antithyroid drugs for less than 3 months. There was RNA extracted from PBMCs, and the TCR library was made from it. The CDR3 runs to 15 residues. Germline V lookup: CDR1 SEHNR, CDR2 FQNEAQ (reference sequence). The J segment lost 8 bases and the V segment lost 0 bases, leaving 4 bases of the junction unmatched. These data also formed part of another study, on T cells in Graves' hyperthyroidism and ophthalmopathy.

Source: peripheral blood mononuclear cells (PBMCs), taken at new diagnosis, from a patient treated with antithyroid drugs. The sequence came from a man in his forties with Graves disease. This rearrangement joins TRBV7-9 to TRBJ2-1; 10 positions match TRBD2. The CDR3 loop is CASSLATSGNDEQFF. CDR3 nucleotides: TGTGCCAGCAGCTTAGCCACTAGCGGGAACGATGAGCAGTTCTTC.